These 23 T cell receptor beta chains were all obtained from the same sample, sequenced in a study of T cell responses to AZD1222 COVID-19 vaccine. Some clones are missing from TCRdb's copy, which holds only in-frame ones; the method was immunoSEQ multiplex PCR. The sample yields about 67,000 clones, 83% seen once. The sample here was peripheral blood, taken 28 days after the second AZD1222 dose. The receptors were gathered from an adult who received the AZD1222 COVID-19 vaccine.

The chain is built from TRBV6-5 and TRBJ1-1, with TRBD1 matching 11 bases. The CDR3 sequence is 14 residues long. Losses at the gene ends were 5 bases for V and 5 bases for J; bases not matched to a gene: 4. Germline V lookup: CDR1 MNHEY, CDR2 SVGAGI. The CDR3 DNA follows: TGTGCCAGCAGTCCCGGGACAGGGGGGACTGAAGCTTTCTTT. Translating it yields CASSPGTGGTEAFF.

The chain carries TRBV2 and TRBJ1-1; a possible D gene is TRBD1 (6 bases). Germline values: CDR1 SNHLY, CDR2 FYNNEI. CDR3 length equals 14 residues. With 7 bases removed from V and 6 bases from J, the gap between germline ends came to 18 bases. CDR3: CASTANQGTAEAFF. CDR3 coding DNA: TGTGCCAGCACTGCCAACCAGGGGACTGCTGAAGCTTTCTTT.

The chain carries TRBV6-5 and TRBJ1-4; D ambiguous. CDR3 size: 14 residues. In germline, CDR1 is MNHEY, CDR2 SVGAGI. The V end was cut by 3 bases, the J end by 8 bases, with 13 bases between. DNA for the CDR3: TGTGCCAGCAGTTATGGGGTAGGAGAAGAAAAACTGTTTTTT. Amino acid sequence: CASSYGVGEEKLFF.

The chain links TRBV11-3 to TRBJ2-2; D may be TRBD2 (5 bases). The CDR3 covers 14 residues. V lost 1 base, J lost 6 bases, and 9 bases lay in between. Germline assignment: CDR1 SGHNT and CDR2 YENEEA. The CDR3 here is CASSLGASSGELFF. DNA for the CDR3: TGTGCCAGCAGCTTAGGTGCTAGCTCCGGGGAGCTGTTTTTT.

The chain employs TRBV14 and TRBJ1-1; D is undetermined. The V and J ends lost 0 bases and 7 bases respectively, with 15 bases between them. This CDR3 is built from 15 residues. Germline-derived CDR1 and CDR2 are SGHDN and FVKESK. The CDR3 DNA sequence: TGTGCCAGCAGCCAAGAGGCCAGAGGGATGAGTGAAGCTTTCTTT. The encoded protein is CASSQEARGMSEAFF.

This clone was picked up a small number of times. The rearrangement links TRBV5-4 to TRBJ2-4; D gene uncertain. V shed 0 bases and J shed 3 bases, with 7 bases lying between them. There are 14 residues in the CDR3. Germline-derived CDR1 and CDR2 are SGHNT and YYREEE (reference sequence). CDR3 region: CASSLGGGKNIQYF. In nucleotides, the CDR3 is TGTGCCAGCAGCTTGGGTGGCGGCAAAAACATTCAGTACTTC.

The CDR3 loop reads CASSPGQGSSYEQYF. For the CDR3, the DNA is TGTGCCAGCAGCCCGGGACAGGGGAGCTCCTACGAGCAGTACTTC. The chain has TRBV3-1 (or the pseudogene TRBV3-2) and TRBJ2-7, with 10 positions matching TRBD1. Germline CDR1 and CDR2: LGHDT and YNNKEL (reference sequence). The CDR3 runs 15 residues. Trimming at V came to 4 bases and at J to 0 bases, leaving 3 bases not matched to a gene.

The genes are TRBV2 and TRBJ2-2; the D gene could be TRBD1 or TRBD2 (5 bases each). The CDR3 sequence is 13 residues long. The V end was cut by 9 bases, the J end by 6 bases, with 14 bases between. Germline CDR1 is SNHLY and CDR2 is FYNNEI. In DNA form, the CDR3 reads TGTGCCAGGGCCCGGGACGGCGCCGGGGAGCTGTTTTTT. Translation gives CARARDGAGELFF.

This chain links TRBV19 with TRBJ2-3; 7 bases are shared with TRBD1. With V trimmed by 1 base and J by 2 bases, 3 bases remained unmatched. Germline assignment: CDR1 LNHDA and CDR2 SQIVND (reference sequence). CDR3 length: 15 amino acids. CDR3 loop: CASSIGTGFTDTQYF. CDR3 nucleotides: TGTGCCAGTAGTATAGGGACAGGCTTCACAGATACGCAGTATTTT.

V gene TRBV7-9 combines with J gene TRBJ2-2; possibly TRBD1 or TRBD2 for D (5 bases each). Trimming took off 3 bases at V and 3 bases at J, with 14 bases between the two ends. The CDR3 runs 16 residues. Germline CDR1 SEHNR, CDR2 FQNEAQ (reference sequence). The CDR3: CASSFWGSMDTGELFF. CDR3 DNA sequence: TGTGCCAGCAGCTTTTGGGGGTCGATGGACACCGGGGAGCTGTTTTTT.

CDR3 in DNA: TGCGCCAGCAGCCAAGATGTTACACCTAACTATGGCTACACCTTC. It encodes CASSQDVTPNYGYTF. The chain uses TRBV4-3 and TRBJ1-2; D call uncertain. CDR3 size: 15 residues. Deletions cut 0 bases from V and 0 bases from J, with 8 bases between. Germline CDR1 LGHNA, CDR2 YSLEER.

The genes are TRBV9 and TRBJ1-1; D is undetermined. Germline V CDR1 and CDR2: SGDLS, YYNGEE. V shed 0 bases and J shed 5 bases, with 11 bases lying between them. This CDR3 contains 14 residues. The CDR3: CASSVDTMRTEAFF. The DNA for the CDR3 is TGTGCCAGCAGCGTAGACACCATGCGGACTGAAGCTTTCTTT.

The chain joins TRBV4-1 to TRBJ2-1; 10 bases map to TRBD1. The CDR3 consists of 15 residues. Trimming removed 4 bases from V and 7 bases from J; junction bases left unmatched: 7. CDR1 MGHRA and CDR2 YSYEKL come from the germline V gene. The CDR3 loop reads CASSLGTGEMNEQFF. The CDR3, as DNA: TGCGCCAGCAGCCTCGGGACAGGGGAAATGAATGAGCAGTTCTTC.

The chain has TRBV7-9 and TRBJ2-1, with unresolved D. Germline values: CDR1 SEHNR, CDR2 FQNEAQ (reference sequence). V gave up 3 bases and J gave up 4 bases, with 10 bases separating them. The CDR3 runs 14 residues. The CDR3 sequence is CASSLGSGYNEQFF. In nucleotides, the CDR3 is TGTGCCAGCAGCTTGGGTTCAGGATACAATGAGCAGTTCTTC. Based on the CDR3 plus reference TRBV7-9 and TRBJ2-1, the full variable domain is DTGVSQNPRHKITKRGQNVTFRCDPISEHNRLYWYRQTLGQGPEFLTYFQNEAQLEKSRLLSDRFSAERPKGSFSTLEIQRTEQGDSAMYLCASSLGSGYNEQFFGPGTRLTVL.

This clone is categorized as large (0.1 to 1%). CDR3 nucleotides: TGTGCCTGGAGTCTTTCGGGGGGGGGAAATGAGCAGTTCTTC. Its protein is CAWSLSGGGNEQFF. The chain links TRBV30 to TRBJ2-1; 8 positions agree with TRBD2. V trimming: 2 bases; J trimming: 7 bases; junction bases outside the gene matches: 7. This CDR3 has 14 residues. Per the germline V gene, CDR1 is GTSNPN and CDR2 is SVGIG (reference sequence).

In this sample, this clone turned up once. The chain carries TRBV2 and TRBJ1-1, with D perhaps TRBD1 (6 bases). Trimming stripped 2 bases from V and 1 base from J, with 20 bases between. This CDR3 region has 18 residues. From germline, CDR1 is SNHLY and CDR2 FYNNEI. Written as DNA, the CDR3 is TGTGCCAGCAGTGAAAGGAGCAGGGGTGGGATTGGGAACACTGAAGCTTTCTTT. Encoded protein: CASSERSRGGIGNTEAFF.

The V gene is TRBV2, the J gene TRBJ1-1; D not resolved. Germline values: CDR1 SNHLY, CDR2 FYNNEI. The CDR3 is 13 amino acids. Trimming removed 4 bases from V and 5 bases from J, with 11 bases in between. The CDR3 spells CASSGIAGTEAFF. CDR3 bases: TGTGCCAGCAGTGGGATCGCTGGGACTGAAGCTTTCTTT.

The gene calls are TRBV28 and TRBJ1-1, with TRBD1 identical over 9 bases. The CDR3 totals 15 residues. Germline loops: CDR1 MDHEN, CDR2 SYDVKM. Losses at the gene ends were 8 bases for V and 4 bases for J; bases not matched to a gene: 11. The CDR3 DNA sequence: TGTGCCAGCCTCTCCCCCACAGGGGGCTCCACTGAAGCTTTCTTT. Residues: CASLSPTGGSTEAFF.

The CDR3 sequence: CASSYPAEVRGPDTQYF. CDR3 bases: TGTGCCAGCAGCTACCCCGCCGAGGTACGTGGGCCAGATACGCAGTATTTT. J is TRBJ2-3 and V is TRBV7-8; D not resolved. Trimming removed 4 bases from V and 4 bases from J, with 21 bases in between. This CDR3 contains 17 residues. The germline V gene has CDR1 SGHVS and CDR2 FQNEAQ.

The chain links TRBV9 to TRBJ1-1, with TRBD1 as a possible D gene (6 bases). Trimming removed 3 bases from V and 3 bases from J, with 15 bases in between. CDR1 is SGDLS, CDR2 YYNGEE, per germline. This CDR3 contains 15 residues. CDR3 sequence (DNA): TGTGCCAGCAGCGCCGAGGGGGGCGCACACACTGAAGCTTTCTTT. Translated, it gives CASSAEGGAHTEAFF.

J is TRBJ2-1 and V is TRBV7-8, with a weak D call TRBD1 (6 bases). Trimming took 1 base from V and 5 from J, leaving 6 bases between them. Germline CDR1 SGHVS, CDR2 FQNEAQ. The CDR3 extends over 13 amino acids. CDR3: CASSLGQDNEQFF. As DNA, the CDR3 is TGTGCCAGCAGCTTAGGACAGGACAATGAGCAGTTCTTC.

The V and J genes are TRBV7-9 and TRBJ2-5; the D gene is possibly TRBD1 (5 bases). Trimming left V 1 base short and J 4 bases short, with 13 bases between. Germline V gives CDR1 SEHNR, CDR2 FQNEAQ (reference sequence). The CDR3 contains 15 residues. DNA of the CDR3: TGTGCCAGCAGCTTAGTTCAGGGCGGCCCAGAGACCCAGTACTTC. Translated: CASSLVQGGPETQYF.

At least ten counts were recorded for this clone. The chain recombines TRBV10-3 with TRBJ2-5; the D call may be TRBD1 or TRBD2 (6 bases each). Trimming pared 0 bases from V and 5 bases from J, leaving 10 bases between. Germline CDR1 ENHRY, CDR2 SYGVKD. This CDR3 spans 14 amino acids. The CDR3 here is CAISESRGLETQYF. CDR3 in DNA: TGTGCCATCAGTGAGTCTCGGGGGCTGGAGACCCAGTACTTC.